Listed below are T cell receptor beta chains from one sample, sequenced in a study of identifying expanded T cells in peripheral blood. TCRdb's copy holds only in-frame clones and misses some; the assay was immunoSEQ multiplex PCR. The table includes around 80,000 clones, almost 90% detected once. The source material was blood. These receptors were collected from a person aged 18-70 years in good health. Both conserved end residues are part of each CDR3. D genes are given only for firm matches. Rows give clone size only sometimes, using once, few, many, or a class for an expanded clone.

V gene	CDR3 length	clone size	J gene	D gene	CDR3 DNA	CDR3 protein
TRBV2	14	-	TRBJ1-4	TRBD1	TGTGCCAGCGCTGAGGACAGGGGTATGGATCGGCTGTTTTTT	CASAEDRGMDRLFF
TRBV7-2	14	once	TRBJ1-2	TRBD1	TGTGCCAGCAGCCGAACCGACAGGGCCTATGGCTACACCTTC	CASSRTDRAYGYTF
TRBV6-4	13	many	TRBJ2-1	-	TGTGCCAGCAGTGACGGTCAAAACAATGAGCAGTTCTTC	CASSDGQNNEQFF
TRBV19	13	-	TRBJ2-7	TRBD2	TGTGCCAGTAGGAAAGCGGGGAATTACGAGCAGTACTTC	CASRKAGNYEQYF
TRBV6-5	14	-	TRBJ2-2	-	TGTGCCAGCAGTTACTCGATAGCCACCGGGGAGCTGTTTTTT	CASSYSIATGELFF
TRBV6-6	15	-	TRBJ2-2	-	TGTGCCAGCAGTAGTCGTGCAGGGAACACCGGGGAGCTGTTTTTT	CASSSRAGNTGELFF
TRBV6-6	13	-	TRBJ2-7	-	TGTGCCAGCAGTATGTCCGGGGAATACGAGCAGTACTTC	CASSMSGEYEQYF
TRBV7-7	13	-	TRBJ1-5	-	TGTGCTAGCAGCTCCTCGACCCAGGCGCCCCAGCATTTT	CASSSSTQAPQHF
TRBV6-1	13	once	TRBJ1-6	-	TGTGCCAGCACACTCTCCTATAATTCACCCCTCCACTTT	CASTLSYNSPLHF
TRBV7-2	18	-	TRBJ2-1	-	TGTGCCAGCAGCCCAGCCCCTCCAGGACGTAGCTCCTACAATGAGCAGTTCTTC	CASSPAPPGRSSYNEQFF
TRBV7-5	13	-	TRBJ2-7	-	TGTGTCAGAAGCCCTACAGGGATCTACGAGCAGTACTTC	CVRSPTGIYEQYF
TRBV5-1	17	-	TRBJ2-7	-	TGCGCCAGCAGCTTGTCTGGTCCCAGGGGAGTATCCCACGAGCAGTACTTC	CASSLSGPRGVSHEQYF
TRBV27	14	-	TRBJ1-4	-	TGTGCCAGCGGAGGGGGGGGGAATCTTGAAAAACTGTTTTTT	CASGGGGNLEKLFF
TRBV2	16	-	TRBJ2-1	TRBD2	TGTGCCAGCAAGCCGCGGACTAGCGGGGGGGCAGCTGAGCAGTTCTTC	CASKPRTSGGAAEQFF
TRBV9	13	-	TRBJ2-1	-	TGTGCCAGCAGCGTAGCTTGGGGGAATGAGCAGTTCTTC	CASSVAWGNEQFF
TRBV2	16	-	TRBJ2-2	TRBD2	TGTGCCAGCAGTGCAGGACTAGCGAGGAACACCGGGGAGCTGTTTTTT	CASSAGLARNTGELFF
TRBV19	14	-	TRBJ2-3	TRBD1	TGTGCCAGTAGCAGACAGGGGACATCAGATACGCAGTATTTT	CASSRQGTSDTQYF
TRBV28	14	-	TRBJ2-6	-	TGTGCCAGCAGCTTGACGGCTGGGGCCAACGTCCTGACTTTC	CASSLTAGANVLTF
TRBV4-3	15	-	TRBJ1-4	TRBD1	TGCGCCAGCAGCCAGGGGACAGGGAGGTGGGAAAAACTGTTTTTT	CASSQGTGRWEKLFF
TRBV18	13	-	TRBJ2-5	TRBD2	TGTGCCAGCTCACCCAGCGGGAGAGAGACCCAGTACTTC	CASSPSGRETQYF
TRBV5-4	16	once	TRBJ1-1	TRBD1	TGTGCCAGCAGCCCCGGGACGCTAAGGGGGCACACTGAAGCTTTCTTT	CASSPGTLRGHTEAFF
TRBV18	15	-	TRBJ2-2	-	TGTGCCAGCTCACCACGTCAGGACGGTACCGGGGAGCTGTTTTTT	CASSPRQDGTGELFF
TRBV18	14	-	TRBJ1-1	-	TGTGCCAGCTCACCTACGGTTGAAGTGGGCGAAGCTTTCTTT	CASSPTVEVGEAFF
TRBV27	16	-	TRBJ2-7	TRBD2	TGTGCCAGCAGTTCCCTCATGGCGGGAGGCTCCTACGAGCAGTACTTC	CASSSLMAGGSYEQYF
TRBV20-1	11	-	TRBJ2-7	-	TGCAGTGCGCCGGACACCTACGAGCAGTACTTC	CSAPDTYEQYF
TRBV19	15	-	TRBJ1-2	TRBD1	TGTGCCAGTAGTATCGGACAGGGACCACTTTATGGCTACACCTTC	CASSIGQGPLYGYTF
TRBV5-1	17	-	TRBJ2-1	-	TGCGCCAGCAGCTGGGGGCCCGGGGGACCCTCCTACAATGAGCAGTTCTTC	CASSWGPGGPSYNEQFF
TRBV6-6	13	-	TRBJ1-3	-	TGTGCCAGCAGACAGCCCTCTGGAAACACCATATATTTT	CASRQPSGNTIYF
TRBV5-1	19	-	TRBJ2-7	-	TGCGCCAGCAGCTTGGACGGGGGCAGGGTGAGTTTCTCTACCTACGAGCAGTACTTC	CASSLDGGRVSFSTYEQYF
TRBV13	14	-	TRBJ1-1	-	TGTGCCAGCAGCTTATTACAGGGGAACACTGAAGCTTTCTTT	CASSLLQGNTEAFF
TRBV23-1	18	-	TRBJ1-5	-	TGCGCCAGCAGTCAAAAAGGAAGTGGGACCTCGACGGGTCAGCCCCAGCATTTT	CASSQKGSGTSTGQPQHF
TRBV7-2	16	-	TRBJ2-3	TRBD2	TGTGCCAGCAGCTTAGGGCGGCGGGGGGGATATGATACGCAGTATTTT	CASSLGRRGGYDTQYF
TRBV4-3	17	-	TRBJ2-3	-	TGCGCCAGCAGCCAAGAATTTCGGGGCTTCTACACAGATACGCAGTATTTT	CASSQEFRGFYTDTQYF
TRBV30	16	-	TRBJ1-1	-	TGTGCCTGGAGTTATCCGGGGACCGCATATGTGGGCCAAGCTTTCTTT	CAWSYPGTAYVGQAFF
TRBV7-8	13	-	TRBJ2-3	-	TGTGCCAGCAAGGAGGTTGGCACAGATACGCAGTATTTT	CASKEVGTDTQYF
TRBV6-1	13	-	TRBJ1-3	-	TGTGCCAGCACGGGGTACTCTGGAAACACCATATATTTT	CASTGYSGNTIYF
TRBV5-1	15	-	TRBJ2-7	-	TGCGCCAGCAGCTTGGTCGGGCGATCGTCCTACGAGCAGTACTTC	CASSLVGRSSYEQYF
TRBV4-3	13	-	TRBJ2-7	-	TGCGCCAGCAGCCAAGACTGGACGGAAGAGCAGTACTTC	CASSQDWTEEQYF
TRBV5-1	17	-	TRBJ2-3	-	TGCGCCAGCAGCTTCCGGTTAGCGGAGGGCCGGCCAGATACGCAGTATTTT	CASSFRLAEGRPDTQYF
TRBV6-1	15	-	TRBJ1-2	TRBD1	TGTGCCAGCAGCAGACGGACAGGGGGCAGGAATGGCTACACCTTC	CASSRRTGGRNGYTF
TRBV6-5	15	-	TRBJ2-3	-	TGTGCCAGCAGCCTAAGAGGGCTTAGCACAGATACGCAGTATTTT	CASSLRGLSTDTQYF
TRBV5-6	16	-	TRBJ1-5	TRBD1	TGTGCCAGCAGCTCGGGGACAGGCCATAGCAATCAGCCCCAGCATTTT	CASSSGTGHSNQPQHF
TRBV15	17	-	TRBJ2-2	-	TGTGCCACCAGCAGAGGATTGGGGGGCGGAAACACCGGGGAGCTGTTTTTT	CATSRGLGGGNTGELFF
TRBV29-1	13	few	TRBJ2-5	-	TGCAGCGCCCGAAACAGGGTTACGGAGACCCAGTACTTC	CSARNRVTETQYF
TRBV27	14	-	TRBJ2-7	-	TGTGCCAGCAGCTTAACGCAGCGGCCGTACGAGCAGTACTTC	CASSLTQRPYEQYF
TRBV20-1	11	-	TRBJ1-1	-	TGCAGTGCCGAGGAGCGGATTGAAGCTTTCTTT	CSAEERIEAFF
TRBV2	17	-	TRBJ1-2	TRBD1	TGTGCCAGCAGTGGCCCCGGGACAGGCGTCCCTCTTGTTGGCTACACCTTC	CASSGPGTGVPLVGYTF
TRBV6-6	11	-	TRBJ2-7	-	TGTGCCAGCAGTTTAGTATACGAGCAGTACTTC	CASSLVYEQYF
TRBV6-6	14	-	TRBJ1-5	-	TGTGCCAGCAGTTACTCCAGGGCTGGGCAGCCCCAGCATTTT	CASSYSRAGQPQHF
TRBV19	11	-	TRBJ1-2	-	TGTGCCAGCGGACTTCCCGATCGCTACACCTTC	CASGLPDRYTF
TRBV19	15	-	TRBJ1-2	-	TGTGCCAGTAGTATACTGCAGGGAGGAGGCTATGGCTACACCTTC	CASSILQGGGYGYTF
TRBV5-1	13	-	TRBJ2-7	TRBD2	TGCGCCAGCAGCTCGGGGGGGGCCTACGAGCAGTACTTC	CASSSGGAYEQYF
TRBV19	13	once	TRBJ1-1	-	TGTGCCAGTTCACGGGGGGAGGGCACTGAAGCTTTCTTT	CASSRGEGTEAFF
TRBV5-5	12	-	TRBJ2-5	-	TGTGCCAGCAACGGGGCCCAAGAGACCCAGTACTTC	CASNGAQETQYF
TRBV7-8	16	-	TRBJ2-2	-	TGTGCCAGCAGCCCTAGGGTGGGTTCGAACACCGGGGAGCTGTTTTTT	CASSPRVGSNTGELFF